This T cell receptor (beta chain) was captured by sequencing in a study of blood T cells in healthy people across ages. Isolation recovered at least 7 million PBMCs from every sample. A J-beta primer mix and a sample-barcoded 5' primer were used in a second PCR of roughly 6 to 11 cycles. TCRdb independently ran MiXCR on the 5' RACE reads; one entry per CDR3 protein. The table includes about 620,000 distinct CDR3 sequences, under 25% detected once. This receptor was taken from a man aged 65 to 79 in good health. Sequencing was performed on blood.

The CDR3 DNA sequence: TGTGCCACCGGATCCCTTAATGAGCAGTTCTTC. Protein product: CATGSLNEQFF. This chain uses TRBV24-1 with TRBJ2-1; D uncertain. CDR1 is KGHDR and CDR2 is SFDVKD in the germline V gene. With 9 bases removed from V and 7 bases from J, the gap between germline ends came to 9 bases. The CDR3 is 11 residues long.